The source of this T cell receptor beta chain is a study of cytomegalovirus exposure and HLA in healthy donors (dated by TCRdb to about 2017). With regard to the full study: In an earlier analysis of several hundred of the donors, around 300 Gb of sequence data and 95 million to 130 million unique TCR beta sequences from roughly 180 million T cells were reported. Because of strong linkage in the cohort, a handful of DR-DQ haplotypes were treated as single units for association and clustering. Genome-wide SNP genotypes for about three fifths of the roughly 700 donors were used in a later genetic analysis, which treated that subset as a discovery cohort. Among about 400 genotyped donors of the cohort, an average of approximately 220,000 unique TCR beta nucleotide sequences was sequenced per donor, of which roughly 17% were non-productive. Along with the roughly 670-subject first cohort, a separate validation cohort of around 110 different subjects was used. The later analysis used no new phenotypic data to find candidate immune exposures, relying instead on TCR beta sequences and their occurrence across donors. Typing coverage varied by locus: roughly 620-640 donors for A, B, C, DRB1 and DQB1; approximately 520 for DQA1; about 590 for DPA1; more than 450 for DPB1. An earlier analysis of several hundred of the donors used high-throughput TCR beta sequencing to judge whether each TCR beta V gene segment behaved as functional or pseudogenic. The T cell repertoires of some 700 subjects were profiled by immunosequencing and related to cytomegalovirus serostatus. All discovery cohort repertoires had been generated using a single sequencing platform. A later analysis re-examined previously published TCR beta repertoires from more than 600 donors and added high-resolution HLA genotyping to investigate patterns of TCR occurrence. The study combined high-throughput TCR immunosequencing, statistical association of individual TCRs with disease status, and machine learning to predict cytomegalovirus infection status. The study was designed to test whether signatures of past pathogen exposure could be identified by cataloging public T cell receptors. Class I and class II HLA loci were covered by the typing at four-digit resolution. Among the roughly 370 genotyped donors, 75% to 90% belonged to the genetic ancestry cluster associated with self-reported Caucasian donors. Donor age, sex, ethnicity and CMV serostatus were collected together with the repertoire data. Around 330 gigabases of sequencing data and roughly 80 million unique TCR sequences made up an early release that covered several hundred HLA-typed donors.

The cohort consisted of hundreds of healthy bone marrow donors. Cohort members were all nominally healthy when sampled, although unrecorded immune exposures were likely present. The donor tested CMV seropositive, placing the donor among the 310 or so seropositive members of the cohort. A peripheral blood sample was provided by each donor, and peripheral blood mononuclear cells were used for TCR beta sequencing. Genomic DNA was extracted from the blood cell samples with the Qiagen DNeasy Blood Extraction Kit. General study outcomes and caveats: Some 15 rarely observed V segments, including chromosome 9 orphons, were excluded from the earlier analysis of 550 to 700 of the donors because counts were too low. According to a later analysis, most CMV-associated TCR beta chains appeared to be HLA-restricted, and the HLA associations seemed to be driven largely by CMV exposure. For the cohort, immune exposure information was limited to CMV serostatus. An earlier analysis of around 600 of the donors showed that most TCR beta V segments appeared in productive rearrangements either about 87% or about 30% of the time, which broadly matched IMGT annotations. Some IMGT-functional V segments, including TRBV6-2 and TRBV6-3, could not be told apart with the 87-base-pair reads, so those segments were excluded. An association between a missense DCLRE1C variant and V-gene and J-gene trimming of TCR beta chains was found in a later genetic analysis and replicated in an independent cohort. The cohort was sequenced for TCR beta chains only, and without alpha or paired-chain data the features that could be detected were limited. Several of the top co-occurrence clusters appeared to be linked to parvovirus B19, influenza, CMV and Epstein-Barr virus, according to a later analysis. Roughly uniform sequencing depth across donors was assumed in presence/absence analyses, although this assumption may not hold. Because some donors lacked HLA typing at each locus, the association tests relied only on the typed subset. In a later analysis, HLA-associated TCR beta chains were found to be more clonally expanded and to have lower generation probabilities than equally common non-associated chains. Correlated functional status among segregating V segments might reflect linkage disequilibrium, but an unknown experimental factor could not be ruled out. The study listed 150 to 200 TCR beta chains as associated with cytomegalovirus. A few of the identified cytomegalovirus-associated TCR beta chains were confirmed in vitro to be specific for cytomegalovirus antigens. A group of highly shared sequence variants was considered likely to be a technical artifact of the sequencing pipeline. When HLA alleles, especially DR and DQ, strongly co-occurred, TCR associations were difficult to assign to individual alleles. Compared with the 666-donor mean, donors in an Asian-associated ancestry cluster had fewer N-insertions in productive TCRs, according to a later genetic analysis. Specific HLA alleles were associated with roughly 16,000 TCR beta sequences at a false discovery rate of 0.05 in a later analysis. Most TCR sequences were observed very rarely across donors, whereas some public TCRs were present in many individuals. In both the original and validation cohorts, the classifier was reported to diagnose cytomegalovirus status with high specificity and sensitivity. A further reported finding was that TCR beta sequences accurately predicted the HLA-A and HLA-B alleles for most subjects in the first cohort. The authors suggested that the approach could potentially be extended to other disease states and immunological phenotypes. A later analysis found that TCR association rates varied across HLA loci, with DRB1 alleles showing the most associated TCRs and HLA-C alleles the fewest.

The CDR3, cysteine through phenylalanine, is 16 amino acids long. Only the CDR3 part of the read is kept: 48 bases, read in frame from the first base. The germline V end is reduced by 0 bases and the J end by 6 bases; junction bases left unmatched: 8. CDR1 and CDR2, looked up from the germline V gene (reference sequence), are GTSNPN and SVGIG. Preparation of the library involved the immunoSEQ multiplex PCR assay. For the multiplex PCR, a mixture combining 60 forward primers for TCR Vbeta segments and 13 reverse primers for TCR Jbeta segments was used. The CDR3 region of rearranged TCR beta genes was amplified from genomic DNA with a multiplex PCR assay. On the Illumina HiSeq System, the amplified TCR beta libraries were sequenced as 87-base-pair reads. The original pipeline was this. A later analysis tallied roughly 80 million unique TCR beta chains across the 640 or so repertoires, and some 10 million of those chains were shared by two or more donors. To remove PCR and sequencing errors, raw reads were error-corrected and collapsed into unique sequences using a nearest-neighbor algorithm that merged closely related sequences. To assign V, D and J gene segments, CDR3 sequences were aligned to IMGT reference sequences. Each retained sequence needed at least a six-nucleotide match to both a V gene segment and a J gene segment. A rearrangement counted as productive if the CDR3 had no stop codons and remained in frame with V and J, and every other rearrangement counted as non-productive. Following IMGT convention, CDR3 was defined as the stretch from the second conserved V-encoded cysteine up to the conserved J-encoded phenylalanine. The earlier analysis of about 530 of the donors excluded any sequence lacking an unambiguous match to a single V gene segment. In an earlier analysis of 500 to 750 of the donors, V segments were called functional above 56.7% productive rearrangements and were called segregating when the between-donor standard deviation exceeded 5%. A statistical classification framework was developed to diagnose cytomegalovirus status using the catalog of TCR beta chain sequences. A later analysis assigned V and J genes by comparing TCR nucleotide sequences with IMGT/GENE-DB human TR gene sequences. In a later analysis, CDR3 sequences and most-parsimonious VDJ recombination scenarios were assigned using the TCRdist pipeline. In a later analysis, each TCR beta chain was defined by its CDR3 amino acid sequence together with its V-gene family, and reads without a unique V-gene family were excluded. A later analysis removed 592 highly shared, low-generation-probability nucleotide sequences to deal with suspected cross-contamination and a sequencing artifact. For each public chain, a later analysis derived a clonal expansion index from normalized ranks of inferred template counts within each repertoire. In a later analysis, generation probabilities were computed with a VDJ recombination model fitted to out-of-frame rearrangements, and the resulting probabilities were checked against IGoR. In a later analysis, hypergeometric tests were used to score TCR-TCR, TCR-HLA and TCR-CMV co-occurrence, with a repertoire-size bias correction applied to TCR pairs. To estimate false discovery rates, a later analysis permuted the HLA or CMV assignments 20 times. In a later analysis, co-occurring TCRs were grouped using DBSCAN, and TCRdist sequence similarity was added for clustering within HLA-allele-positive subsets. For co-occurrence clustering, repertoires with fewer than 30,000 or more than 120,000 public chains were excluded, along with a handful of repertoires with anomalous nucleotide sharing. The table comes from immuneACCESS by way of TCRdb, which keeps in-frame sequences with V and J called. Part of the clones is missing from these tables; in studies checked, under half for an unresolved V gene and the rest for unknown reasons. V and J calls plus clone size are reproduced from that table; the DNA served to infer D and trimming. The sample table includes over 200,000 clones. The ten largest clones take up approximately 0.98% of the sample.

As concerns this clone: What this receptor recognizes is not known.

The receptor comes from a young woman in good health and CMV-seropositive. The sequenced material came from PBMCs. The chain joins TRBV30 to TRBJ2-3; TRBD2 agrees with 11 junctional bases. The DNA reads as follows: TGTGCCTGGAGTGTACGTCGACTAGCGGGGTTCGATACGCAGTATTTT. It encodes CAWSVRRLAGFDTQYF.